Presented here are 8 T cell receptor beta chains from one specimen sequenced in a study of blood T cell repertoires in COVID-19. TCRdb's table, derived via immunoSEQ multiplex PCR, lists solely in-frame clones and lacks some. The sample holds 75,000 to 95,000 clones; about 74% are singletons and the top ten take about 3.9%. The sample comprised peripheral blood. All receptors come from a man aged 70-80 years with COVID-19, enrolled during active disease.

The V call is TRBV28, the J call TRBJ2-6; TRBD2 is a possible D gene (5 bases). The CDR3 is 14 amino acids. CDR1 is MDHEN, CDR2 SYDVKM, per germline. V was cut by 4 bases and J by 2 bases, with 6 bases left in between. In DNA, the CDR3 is TGTGCCAGCAGTTCCGGGACTGGGGCCAACGTCCTGACTTTC. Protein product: CASSSGTGANVLTF.

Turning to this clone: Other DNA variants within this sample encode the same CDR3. CDR3 amino acids: CASSSLAGAYNEQFF. The CDR3 DNA sequence: TGTGCCAGCAGTTCCCTAGCGGGAGCCTACAATGAGCAGTTCTTC. The chain recombines TRBV6-2 or TRBV6-3 with TRBJ2-1; 10 bases are shared with TRBD2. CDR3 length: 15 residues. J gave up 2 bases and V 4 bases, and 2 bases lay outside the gene matches. CDR1 is MNHEY and CDR2 is SVGEGT in the germline V gene.

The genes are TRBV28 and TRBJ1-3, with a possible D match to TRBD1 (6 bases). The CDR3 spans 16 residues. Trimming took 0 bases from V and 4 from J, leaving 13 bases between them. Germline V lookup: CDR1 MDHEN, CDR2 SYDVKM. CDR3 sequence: CASSLWTGSAGNTIYF. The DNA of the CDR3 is TGTGCCAGCAGTTTATGGACAGGCTCAGCCGGAAACACCATATATTTT.

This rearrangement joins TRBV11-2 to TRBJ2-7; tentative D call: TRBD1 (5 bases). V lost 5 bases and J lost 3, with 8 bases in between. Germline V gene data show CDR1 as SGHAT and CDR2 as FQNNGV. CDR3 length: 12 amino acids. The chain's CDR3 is CASSAQDYEQYF. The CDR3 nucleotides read TGTGCCAGCAGCGCACAGGACTACGAGCAGTACTTC. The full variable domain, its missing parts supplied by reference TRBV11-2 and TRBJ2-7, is EAGVAQSPRYKIIEKRQSVAFWCNPISGHATLYWYQQILGQGPKLLIQFQNNGVVDDSQLPKDRFSAERLKGVDSTLKIQPAKLEDSAVYLCASSAQDYEQYFGPGTRLTVT.

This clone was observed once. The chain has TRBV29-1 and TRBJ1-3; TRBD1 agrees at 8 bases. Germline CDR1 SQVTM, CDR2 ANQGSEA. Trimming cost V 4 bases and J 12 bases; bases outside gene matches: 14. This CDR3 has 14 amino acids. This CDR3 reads CSVVSRTGKGHIYF. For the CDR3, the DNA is TGCAGCGTTGTAAGTCGGACAGGGAAAGGACACATATATTTT. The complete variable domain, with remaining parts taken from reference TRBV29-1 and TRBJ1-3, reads SAVISQKPSRDICQRGTSLTIQCQVDSQVTMMFWYRQQPGQSLTLIATANQGSEATYESGFVIDKFPISRPNLTFSTLTVSNMSPEDSSIYLCSVVSRTGKGHIYFGEGSWLTVV.

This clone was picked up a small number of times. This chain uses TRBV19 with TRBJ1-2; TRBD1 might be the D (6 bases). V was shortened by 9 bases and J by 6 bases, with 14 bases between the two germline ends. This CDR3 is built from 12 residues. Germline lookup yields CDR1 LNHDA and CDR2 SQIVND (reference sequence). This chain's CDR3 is CASTDRLNGYTF. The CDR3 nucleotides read TGTGCCAGCACTGACAGGTTAAATGGCTACACCTTC.

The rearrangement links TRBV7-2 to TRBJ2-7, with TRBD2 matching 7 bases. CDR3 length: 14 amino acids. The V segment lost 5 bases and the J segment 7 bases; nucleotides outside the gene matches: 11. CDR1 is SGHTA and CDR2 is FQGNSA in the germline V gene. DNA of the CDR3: TGTGCCAGCAGCCGGCAAGGGATGCGGGAGGAGCAGTACTTC. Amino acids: CASSRQGMREEQYF.

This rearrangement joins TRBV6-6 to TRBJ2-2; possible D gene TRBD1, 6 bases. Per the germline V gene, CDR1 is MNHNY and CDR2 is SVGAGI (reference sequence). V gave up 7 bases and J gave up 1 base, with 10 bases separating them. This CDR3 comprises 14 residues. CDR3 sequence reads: CASTGQLNTGELFF. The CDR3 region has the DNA TGTGCCAGCACCGGACAGCTGAACACCGGGGAGCTGTTTTTT.